This T cell receptor (beta chain) was recovered during a study of T-cell memory formation after mild COVID-19. This clonotype has just a few counts. Its antigen is undetermined. The TCR alpha and TCR beta cDNA libraries, bearing sample barcodes and UMIs, were generated by 5'RACE using constant-segment primers. TCRdb re-analysed the 5' RACE reads in MiXCR, keeping a single row per CDR3 protein. In the table there are some 280,000 distinct CDR3 sequences, 16% of which are singletons. The germline CDR1 and CDR2 sequences are SGDLS and YYNGEE. The CDR3 is 13 amino acids. Trimming took off 4 bases at V and 0 bases at J, with 8 bases between the two ends. Points from the study as a whole: Among contracting clones, CD4+ were mainly CM/EM and CD8+ enriched in EMRA. Still unconfirmed is whether the second-wave clones peaking on day 37 recognized SARS-CoV-2. Whereas later expanders leaned CD4+, clones contracting day 15 to 85 showed a balanced CD4/CD8 makeup.

The receptor comes from a man aged 18-30 years who had mild COVID-19 (a few samples of this study predate the infection). Cell type and time point are not known. Input material: PBMCs or a T cell subset sorted from them (not recorded which). The genes are TRBV9 and TRBJ2-7; no clear D. The CDR3 region is CASSSPDSYEQYF. The CDR3 DNA sequence: TGTGCCAGCAGCTCCCCCGACTCCTACGAGCAGTACTTC.